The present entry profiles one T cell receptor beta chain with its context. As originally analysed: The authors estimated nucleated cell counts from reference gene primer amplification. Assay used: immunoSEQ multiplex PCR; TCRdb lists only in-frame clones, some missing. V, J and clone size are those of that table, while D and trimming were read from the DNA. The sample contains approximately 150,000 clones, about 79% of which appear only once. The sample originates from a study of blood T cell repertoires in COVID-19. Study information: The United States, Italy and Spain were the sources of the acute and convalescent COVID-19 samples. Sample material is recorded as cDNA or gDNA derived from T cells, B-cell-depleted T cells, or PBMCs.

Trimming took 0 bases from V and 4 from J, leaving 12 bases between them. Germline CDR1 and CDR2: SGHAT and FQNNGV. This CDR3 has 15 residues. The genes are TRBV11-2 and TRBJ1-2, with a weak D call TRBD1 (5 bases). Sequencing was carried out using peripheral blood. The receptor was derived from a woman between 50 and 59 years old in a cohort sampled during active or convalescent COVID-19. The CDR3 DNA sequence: TGTGCCAGCAGCTTAGACGGGGGGTCCTTCTATGGCTACACCTTC. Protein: CASSLDGGSFYGYTF.